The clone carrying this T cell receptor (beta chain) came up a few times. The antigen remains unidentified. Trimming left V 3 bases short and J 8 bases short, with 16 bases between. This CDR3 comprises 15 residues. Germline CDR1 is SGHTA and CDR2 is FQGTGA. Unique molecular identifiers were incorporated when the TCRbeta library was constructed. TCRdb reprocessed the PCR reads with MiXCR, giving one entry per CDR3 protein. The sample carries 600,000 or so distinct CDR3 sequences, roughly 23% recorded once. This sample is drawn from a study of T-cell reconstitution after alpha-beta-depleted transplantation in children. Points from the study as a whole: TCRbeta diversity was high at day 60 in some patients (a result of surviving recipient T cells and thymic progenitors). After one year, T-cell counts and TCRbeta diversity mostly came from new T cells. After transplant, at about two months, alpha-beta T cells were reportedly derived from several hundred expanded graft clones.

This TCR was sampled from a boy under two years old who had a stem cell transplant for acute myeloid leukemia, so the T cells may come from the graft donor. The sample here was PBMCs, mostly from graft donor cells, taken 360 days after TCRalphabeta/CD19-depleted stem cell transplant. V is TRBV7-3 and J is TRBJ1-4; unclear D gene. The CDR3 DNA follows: TGTGCCAGCAGCTTGGCCCTAGTAACCGGGGAAAAACTGTTTTTT. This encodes CASSLALVTGEKLFF.